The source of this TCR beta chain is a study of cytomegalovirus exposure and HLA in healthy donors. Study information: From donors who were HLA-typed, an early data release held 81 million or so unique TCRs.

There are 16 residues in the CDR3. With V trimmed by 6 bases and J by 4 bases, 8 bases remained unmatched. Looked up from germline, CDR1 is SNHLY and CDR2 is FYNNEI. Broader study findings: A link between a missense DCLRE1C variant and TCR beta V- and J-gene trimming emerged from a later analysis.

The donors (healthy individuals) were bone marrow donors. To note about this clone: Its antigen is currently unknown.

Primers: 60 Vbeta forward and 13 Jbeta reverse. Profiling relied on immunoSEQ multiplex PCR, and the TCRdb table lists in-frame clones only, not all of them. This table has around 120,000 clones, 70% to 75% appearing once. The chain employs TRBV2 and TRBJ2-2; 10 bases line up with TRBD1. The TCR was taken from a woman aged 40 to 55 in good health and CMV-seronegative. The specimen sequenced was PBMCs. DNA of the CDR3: TGTGCCAGCAGGAGTCTGACAGGGGGCCTCACCGGGGAGCTGTTTTTT. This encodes CASRSLTGGLTGELFF.